The clone carrying this T cell receptor beta chain was counted ten times or more. This sample stems from a study of T-cell reconstitution after alpha-beta-depleted transplantation in children. CDR1 SGHVS and CDR2 FNYEAQ come from the germline V gene. The V end was cut by 5 bases, the J end by 5 bases, with 11 bases between. This CDR3 comprises 13 residues. Preparation of the TCRbeta library involved a method that used unique molecular identifiers. TCRdb re-analysed the PCR reads in MiXCR, keeping a single row per CDR3 protein. Among about 690,000 distinct CDR3 sequences listed, approximately 16% were seen once.

This material consisted of PBMCs from the stem cell graft donor, taken from the stem cell graft. This clonotype was sampled from a human donor who donated a stem cell graft to a child with acute myeloid leukemia. The chain joins TRBV7-6 to TRBJ2-3; no firm D call. This chain's CDR3 is CASSPPLEDTQYF. The CDR3 DNA reads as TGTGCCAGCAGCCCTCCGCTGGAAGATACGCAGTATTTT.